The 30 T cell receptor beta chains listed next were all sequenced from one sample in a study of control samples from healthy donors and cancer patients. Produced via immunoSEQ multiplex PCR; TCRdb's table is partial and in-frame only. Of about 120,000 clones in the sample, roughly 88% were seen once. The specimen sequenced was blood. These receptors were obtained from a man aged 40-50 years in good health.

The V call is TRBV5-4, the J call TRBJ2-1; 9 nucleotides line up with TRBD1. Germline V gene sequence: CDR1 SGHNT, CDR2 YYREEE (reference sequence). The CDR3 is made up of 14 amino acids. J lost 9 bases, V lost 4 bases, and 8 bases had no gene match. The CDR3 bases are TGTGCCAGCAGCCAAAGGACAGGGGTTGGTGAGCAGTTCTTC. Translating it yields CASSQRTGVGEQFF. The variable domain in full, completed from reference TRBV5-4 and TRBJ2-1, reads ETGVTQSPTHLIKTRGQQVTLRCSSQSGHNTVSWYQQALGQGPQFIFQYYREEENGRGNFPPRFSGLQFPNYSSELNVNALELDDSALYLCASSQRTGVGEQFFGPGTRLTVL.

The J gene is TRBJ2-1, the V gene TRBV7-9; 9 bases are a match to TRBD1. Germline V CDR1 and CDR2: SEHNR, FQNEAQ (reference sequence). The length of the CDR3 is 15 residues. V lost 5 bases, J lost 6 bases, and 8 bases stayed unmatched. This CDR3 is CASSIGTGSTNEQFF. The CDR3 bases are TGTGCCAGCAGCATAGGGACAGGGAGTACCAATGAGCAGTTCTTC. The variable domain in full, with the rest retrieved from reference TRBV7-9 and TRBJ2-1, is DTGVSQNPRHKITKRGQNVTFRCDPISEHNRLYWYRQTLGQGPEFLTYFQNEAQLEKSRLLSDRFSAERPKGSFSTLEIQRTEQGDSAMYLCASSIGTGSTNEQFFGPGTRLTVL.

This rearrangement joins TRBV5-6 to TRBJ2-7; a weak D match, TRBD1 (5 bases). Germline CDR1 is SGHDT and CDR2 is YYEEEE. The V end was cut by 5 bases, the J end by 0 bases, with 15 bases between. CDR3 length: 15 amino acids. DNA for the CDR3: TGTGCCAGCAGTCCCTATCAGGGCGGCTCCTACGAGCAGTACTTC. It specifies CASSPYQGGSYEQYF.

In this sample, this clone turned up once. The chain's CDR3 is CASSPMGVPYNEQFF. CDR3 DNA sequence: TGTGCCAGCAGCCCCATGGGGGTCCCCTACAATGAGCAGTTCTTC. This chain uses TRBV7-3 with TRBJ2-1, with D perhaps matching TRBD1 or TRBD2 (5 bases each). The CDR3 runs to 15 residues. Trimming shortened V by 5 bases and J by 2 bases, and 13 bases separated the two germline ends. Germline V gives CDR1 SGHTA, CDR2 FQGTGA.

This chain connects TRBV21-1 to TRBJ2-2; the D segment call TRBD2 is taken from the table without a DNA check. TRBV21-1 is described as a pseudogene. The length of the CDR3 is 19 residues. The CDR3 region is CASSKAATSGGDNTGELFF. The DNA of the CDR3 is TGTGCCAGCAGCAAAGCGGCGACTAGCGGGGGAGATAACACCGGGGAGCTGTTTTTT.

The chain couples TRBV13 to TRBJ2-5; 11 bases fit TRBD2. The trim removed 5 bases at V and 4 bases at J, leaving 15 bases unmatched. This CDR3 region has 18 residues. From germline, CDR1 is PRHDT and CDR2 FYEKMQ (reference sequence). CDR3 bases: TGTGCCAGCAGCCACGGCGGGCTAGCGGGGGGTGGAGTAGAGACCCAGTACTTC. It translates to CASSHGGLAGGGVETQYF.

This clone has just a few counts. The gene calls are TRBV10-3 and TRBJ1-6; D gene ambiguous. Germline CDR1 and CDR2: ENHRY and SYGVKD. The CDR3 extends over 15 amino acids. V lost 5 bases to trimming and J lost 3 bases, with 11 bases between them. The DNA for the CDR3 is TGTGCCATCAGTCCGGGTTCCATCTATAATTCACCCCTCCACTTT. The encoded protein is CAISPGSIYNSPLHF.

CDR3 bases: TGTGCCAGCAGTTACTCGGCAGGGGGGAGTGAAAAACTGTTTTTT. Its protein is CASSYSAGGSEKLFF. The J gene is TRBJ1-4, the V gene TRBV6-2 or TRBV6-3; 7 bases are a match to TRBD1. The trim removed 0 bases at V and 7 bases at J, leaving 5 bases unmatched. The CDR3 extends over 15 amino acids. Germline CDR1 MNHEY, CDR2 SVGEGT.

In this sample, this clone turned up once. The V and J genes are TRBV2 and TRBJ2-5; D is unclear. This CDR3 spans 14 amino acids. Germline CDR1 and CDR2: SNHLY and FYNNEI. V lost 6 bases and J 1 base, leaving 12 bases between the germline ends. CDR3 sequence (DNA): TGTGCCAGCAGGGAAAGGCTTACCCAAGAGACCCAGTACTTC. Amino acids: CASRERLTQETQYF.

The CDR3 region is CASSEEGLSGNTIYF. The DNA for the CDR3 is TGTGCCAGCAGTGAAGAGGGACTCTCTGGAAACACCATATATTTT. The J gene is TRBJ1-3, the V gene TRBV2; tentatively, D is TRBD1 (5 bases). Deletions cut 1 base from V and 0 bases from J, with 7 bases between. The CDR3 loop spans 15 amino acids. Germline lookup yields CDR1 SNHLY and CDR2 FYNNEI.

This clone was counted a single time. This rearrangement joins TRBV18 to TRBJ1-3, with D possibly matching TRBD1 (6 bases). Germline CDR1 reads KGHSH; CDR2 reads LQKENI. Trimming left V 3 bases short and J 4 bases short, with 13 bases between. The CDR3 runs 15 residues. CDR3 nucleotides: TGTGCCAGCTCACCGACTGCGGGGGCGGGAAACACCATATATTTT. This encodes CASSPTAGAGNTIYF.

In its sample, this clone was seen once. The chain employs TRBV14 and TRBJ1-2; no clear D. The CDR3 totals 14 residues. V lost 0 bases to trimming and J lost 4 bases, with 9 bases between them. CDR1 SGHDN and CDR2 FVKESK come from the germline V gene. The CDR3 spells CASSQDSWSYGYTF. In DNA, the CDR3 is TGTGCCAGCAGCCAAGATTCTTGGAGCTATGGCTACACCTTC. Using reference TRBV14 and TRBJ1-2 for the parts outside the CDR3, the full variable domain is EAGVTQFPSHSVIEKGQTVTLRCDPISGHDNLYWYRRVMGKEIKFLLHFVKESKQDESGMPNNRFLAERTGGTYSTLKVQPAELEDSGVYFCASSQDSWSYGYTFGSGTRLTVV.

The chain has TRBV18 and TRBJ1-2; 10 nucleotides align to TRBD1. CDR1 is KGHSH and CDR2 is LQKENI in the germline V gene. The CDR3 length is 13 residues. V lost 5 bases and J lost 7; bases outside the gene matches: 4. The chain's CDR3 is CASSSTGGVGYTF. CDR3 sequence (DNA): TGTGCCAGCTCATCGACAGGGGGCGTTGGCTACACCTTC.

The rearrangement joins TRBV9 to TRBJ1-4; possibly TRBD1 for D (6 bases). This CDR3 spans 14 amino acids. CDR1 and CDR2 (germline): SGDLS, YYNGEE. Trimming left V 4 bases short and J 4 bases short, with 11 bases between. Here the CDR3 reads CASSTRGVNEKLFF. The DNA for the CDR3 is TGTGCCAGCAGCACCAGGGGTGTTAATGAAAAACTGTTTTTT.

The rearrangement joins TRBV12-3 or TRBV12-4 to TRBJ2-7; 8 bases match TRBD1. The CDR3 covers 13 residues. Germline trimming cut 6 bases from V and 5 bases from J; bases unmatched to any gene: 6. The chain's CDR3 is CASSLTGDNEQYF. CDR3 nucleotide sequence: TGTGCCAGCAGCCTGACAGGGGACAACGAGCAGTACTTC.

The chain combines TRBV5-8 with TRBJ1-5; 12 bases are a match to TRBD1. The CDR3 runs 18 residues. Germline V gives CDR1 SGHTS, CDR2 YDEGEE. The junction had 7 bases not matched to a gene; V was cut back by 2 bases and J by 1 base. This CDR3 is CASSFGGTGGGSNQPQHF. In nucleotides, the CDR3 is TGTGCCAGCAGCTTCGGCGGGACAGGGGGCGGAAGCAATCAGCCCCAGCATTTT.

The chain couples TRBV29-1 to TRBJ2-2; unclear D gene. The CDR3 totals 13 residues. Trimming cost V 7 bases and J 1 base, with 10 bases left between them. Germline lookup yields CDR1 SQVTM and CDR2 ANQGSEA. CDR3 loop: CSASQRNTGELFF. CDR3 DNA: TGCAGCGCGTCCCAACGGAACACCGGGGAGCTGTTTTTT.

This chain links TRBV5-1 with TRBJ1-1; no clear D. The CDR3 loop spans 13 amino acids. CDR1 is SGHRS, CDR2 YFSETQ, per germline. V was trimmed by 0 bases and J by 3 bases, leaving 6 bases between them. The CDR3 region is CASSLGGDTEAFF. CDR3 in DNA: TGCGCCAGCAGCTTGGGCGGCGACACTGAAGCTTTCTTT.

V gene TRBV27 combines with J gene TRBJ2-7, with unresolved D. V gave up 6 bases and J gave up 2 bases, with 11 bases separating them. Germline V gene data show CDR1 as MNHEY and CDR2 as SMNVEV (reference sequence). This CDR3 has 13 amino acids. This chain's CDR3 is CASSLRSTYEQYF. Written as DNA, the CDR3 is TGTGCCAGCAGCCTCCGATCGACCTACGAGCAGTACTTC.

The chain employs TRBV7-9 and TRBJ1-2, with TRBD1 matching 10 bases. The CDR3 is 14 residues long. V shed 5 bases, J shed 7 bases, and the junction held 7 bases outside the gene matches. Germline CDR1 SEHNR, CDR2 FQNEAQ (reference sequence). This CDR3 is CASSAGQGEGGYTF. In DNA form, the CDR3 reads TGTGCCAGCAGCGCAGGACAGGGGGAAGGTGGCTACACCTTC.

This sequence joins TRBV27 and TRBJ1-6, with D maybe TRBD1 (5 bases). CDR3 size: 15 residues. V lost 7 bases, J lost 6 bases, and 16 bases lay in between. Germline V gene lookup returns CDR1 MNHEY and CDR2 SMNVEV (reference sequence). The CDR3 sequence: CASTRGNLGNSPLHF. The DNA of the CDR3 is TGTGCCAGCACGAGGGGAAATTTGGGTAATTCACCCCTCCACTTT.

The chain is built from TRBV3-1 (or the pseudogene TRBV3-2) and TRBJ1-6; tentatively, D is TRBD1 (5 bases). The CDR3 runs 13 residues. V shed 8 bases and J shed 10 bases, with 15 bases lying between them. In germline, CDR1 is LGHDT, CDR2 YNNKEL (reference sequence). CDR3 in amino acids: CASGGRQRSPLHF. The CDR3 bases are TGTGCCAGCGGGGGACGGCAGCGATCACCCCTCCACTTT.

The chain joins TRBV6-4 to TRBJ2-2, with D perhaps matching TRBD1 (6 bases). This CDR3 is built from 13 residues. Per germline, CDR1 MRHNA and CDR2 SNTAGT. The V end was cut by 8 bases, the J end by 0 bases, with 7 bases between. CDR3 region: CASGQTNTGELFF. CDR3 in DNA: TGTGCCAGCGGACAGACGAACACCGGGGAGCTGTTTTTT.

This CDR3 is CAINIKDGTSNYGYTF. Written as DNA, the CDR3 is TGTGCCATCAACATAAAAGACGGAACTTCTAACTATGGCTACACCTTC. J is TRBJ1-2 and V is TRBV10-3; D unclear. This CDR3 spans 16 amino acids. V was trimmed by 7 bases and J by 0 bases, leaving 18 bases between them. CDR1 is ENHRY and CDR2 is SYGVKD in the germline V gene.

CDR3: CAWSVTNTGELFF. The CDR3 nucleotides read TGTGCCTGGAGTGTGACTAACACCGGGGAGCTGTTTTTT. The chain links TRBV30 to TRBJ2-2, with unresolved D. The CDR3 contains 13 residues. Trimming shortened V by 0 bases and J by 2 bases, and 4 bases separated the two germline ends. Germline V gene data show CDR1 as GTSNPN and CDR2 as SVGIG (reference sequence).

J is TRBJ1-1 and V is TRBV30; D unclear. CDR3 length: 16 residues. Germline V gene sequence: CDR1 GTSNPN, CDR2 SVGIG (reference sequence). V lost 0 bases and J 5 bases, leaving 19 bases between the germline ends. This chain's CDR3 is CAWSVQWRGAGTEAFF. The CDR3 DNA reads TGTGCCTGGAGTGTACAATGGCGAGGTGCCGGGACTGAAGCTTTCTTT.

This chain links TRBV21-1 with TRBJ2-2; the table assigns TRBD1, which was not confirmed against the DNA. TRBV21-1 corresponds to a pseudogene. The length of the CDR3 is 20 residues. The CDR3 DNA reads TGTGCCAGCAGCATGCGAGGGGGCAGGGGGCCACTAAAAGACACCGGGGAGCTGTTTTTT. This sequence encodes CASSMRGGRGPLKDTGELFF.

This clone has just one count. This chain uses TRBV29-1 with TRBJ2-7; 8 bases are a match to TRBD1. J was trimmed by 7 bases and V by 4 bases; bases with no gene match: 6. This CDR3 spans 12 amino acids. Germline V gene data show CDR1 as SQVTM and CDR2 as ANQGSEA. CDR3 nucleotide sequence: TGCAGCGTTGGTGGACAGGGCAAAGAGCAGTACTTC. This translates into CSVGGQGKEQYF.

This chain links TRBV25-1 with TRBJ2-1, with 9 bases lining up with TRBD1. The junction had 10 bases not matched to a gene; V was cut back by 11 bases and J by 5 bases. Germline CDR1 MGHDK, CDR2 SYGVNS. This CDR3 contains 14 residues. CDR3 protein: CASNPGQGNNEQFF. CDR3 sequence (DNA): TGTGCCTCCAATCCGGGACAGGGTAACAATGAGCAGTTCTTC.

CDR3 sequence: CASSYGGGTNEKLFF. CDR3 in DNA: TGTGCCAGCAGTTACGGGGGAGGCACTAATGAAAAACTGTTTTTT. The rearrangement joins TRBV6-5 to TRBJ1-4; tentatively, D is TRBD1 (5 bases). The CDR3 runs 15 residues. Deletions cut 2 bases from V and 2 bases from J, with 9 bases between. Germline lookup yields CDR1 MNHEY and CDR2 SVGAGI.